Listed below are T cell receptor beta chains from one sample, sequenced in a study of blood T cell repertoires in COVID-19. Some clones are missing from TCRdb's copy, which holds only in-frame ones; the method was immunoSEQ multiplex PCR. The sample yields under 85,000 clones, roughly 87% seen once. The sample taken for sequencing was peripheral blood. Source of these receptors: a woman at least 80 years old with active or convalescent COVID-19. Both conserved end residues are part of each CDR3. Each record gives: V gene, J gene, D gene, CDR3 protein. The D gene is left open where the match is weak.

>TRBV11-3|TRBJ2-3|NA
CASSLRSGLRTDTQYF
>TRBV7-6|TRBJ2-7|TRBD1
CARKGNGTGVWEQYF
>TRBV7-9|TRBJ1-4|TRBD1
CASSLANRGLNEKLFF
>TRBV28|TRBJ1-3|TRBD1
CASLPGTALATIYF
>TRBV7-2|TRBJ2-3|TRBD2
CASSLRLAGGKDTQYF
>TRBV5-4|TRBJ2-5|TRBD2
CASSLKVGLAGETQYF
>TRBV14|TRBJ2-7|TRBD1
CASSHDRGRSYEQYF
>TRBV6-5|TRBJ2-7|TRBD2
CASSLAETYEQYF
>TRBV7-9|TRBJ2-4|NA
CASSLGVSGDIQYF
>TRBV28|TRBJ1-2|TRBD1
CASTKQGARGGYTF
>TRBV7-3|TRBJ2-7|NA
CASSLDSSYEQYF
>TRBV6-5|TRBJ2-7|TRBD2
CASRSSGGAREQYF
>TRBV11-2|TRBJ1-2|TRBD1
CASSTIQGAGGYTF
>TRBV5-1|TRBJ2-1|NA
CASSLAIADRPKFF
>TRBV27|TRBJ1-4|TRBD1
CASSSGTGHEKLFF
>TRBV7-9|TRBJ1-6|TRBD1
CASSRLPGQRNSPLHF
>TRBV10-3|TRBJ1-1|NA
CAISESEGIGTEAFF
>TRBV25-1|TRBJ2-2|TRBD1
CASSVGRTGVTGELFF
>TRBV7-9|TRBJ2-5|NA
CASSLPLSAGASQETQYF
>TRBV28|TRBJ2-1|NA
CASIVGGSYNEQFF
>TRBV1|TRBJ1-6|NA
CTSSQNPRSPLHF
>TRBV7-9|NA|NA
CASSLRGTTTYEQYF
>TRBV29-1|TRBJ2-3|TRBD2
CSALSSGSTDTQYF
>TRBV15|TRBJ2-2|TRBD2
CATSRDAGGTGPGELFF
>TRBV6-1|TRBJ2-1|NA
CASSERGNEQFF
>TRBV6-2/TRBV6-3|TRBJ2-2|NA
CASSRRATGPPSGELFF
>TRBV29-1|TRBJ2-5|NA
CSVHSRERPQETQYF
>TRBV11-2|TRBJ2-6|NA
CASSLSDSGANVLTF
>TRBV30|TRBJ1-1|TRBD1
CAWSKGQGYTEAFF
>TRBV7-2|TRBJ2-7|TRBD2
CASSPRVAGGYEQYF
>TRBV5-1|TRBJ1-5|NA
CASSPGTGTNSNQPQHF
>TRBV6-5|TRBJ1-6|TRBD1
CASRGGRYNSPLHF
>TRBV19|TRBJ2-1|TRBD2
CASSTEGGLANYNEQFF
>TRBV9|TRBJ2-3|NA
CASSVREADTQYF
>TRBV6-6|TRBJ2-2|TRBD2
CALRTSGGTGELFF
>TRBV12-3/TRBV12-4|TRBJ1-2|TRBD1
CASSPDRVGGYTF
>TRBV7-2|TRBJ2-3|NA
CASSSTTGFSDTQYF
>TRBV4-2|TRBJ2-7|TRBD1
CASSRGDRDYEQYF
>TRBV4-2|TRBJ1-4|TRBD1
CASSTRTGTTNEKLFF
>TRBV11-2|TRBJ2-7|NA
CASSLQGGYEQYF
>TRBV6-2/TRBV6-3|TRBJ1-2|NA
CASSMTGEGYTF
>TRBV15|TRBJ2-3|NA
CATSRELYSTDTQYF
>TRBV10-1|TRBJ1-2|TRBD1
CASSPGQGAYGYTF
>TRBV6-5|TRBJ2-5|TRBD2
CASSYSAGGGQETQYF
>TRBV28|TRBJ2-5|TRBD1
CASSSNRGVETQYF
>TRBV28|TRBJ1-6|NA
CASSLAGGNSPLHF
>TRBV18|TRBJ1-1|NA
CASSPYRRTEAFF
>TRBV19|TRBJ2-3|NA
CASSIGRSLGDTQYF
>TRBV7-9|TRBJ1-1|NA
CASSLNESPNTEAFF
>TRBV27|TRBJ2-1|TRBD1
CASSTTDRDEQFF